Described below is a single T cell receptor (beta chain) sequence and its context. This clonotype was observed a handful of times. It has no known antigen specificity. No quality values exist for individual bases; no much larger clone is one base distant. Libraries were made using 5' RACE. Sequencing was performed on an Illumina HiSeq 2000. Template switching introduced a universal primer binding site; the final cDNA contained a unique molecular identifier, enabling accurate counting of TCR cDNA molecules. Specific primers in the conserved constant-segment region were used to synthesize first-strand cDNA for the TCR alpha and beta chains. To control for contamination, every cDNA library carried two barcodes: a SMART-Mk sample barcode plus Illumina barcodes. TruSeq adapter sequences, together with Illumina sample barcodes, were added in two successive PCR steps. The Illumina HiSeq platform was used with custom primers to sequence TCR alpha and beta cDNA libraries. As for the authors' bioinformatics: MiGEC processed the raw reads to extract unique molecular identifiers, while MiXCR was used to determine the CDR3 positions. For each individual, recombination models were inferred using an EM algorithm with the repgenHMM and IGoR tools. Shared clonotypes were analyzed with the tcR package in R, and sharing was normalized by the product of cloneset sizes. To study raw recombination without the effects of thymic and clonal selection, out-of-frame nonproductive sequences were analyzed. Clones were called with MiXCR by TCRdb after fastp trimmed the public reads at Q25, and only in-frame beta chains were retained. Entries are consolidated by CDR3 protein sequence, retaining the most common genes and DNA. The V and J calls reflect TCRdb's pipeline rather than the authors' work. The sample yields roughly 700,000 distinct CDR3 sequences; about 9.4% were counted once. The ten largest make up 0.75% to 1% of the sample.

Only healthy Caucasian donors were included. The twin cohort comprised three pairs of female monozygotic twins, all aged roughly 18 to 30 years. RNA for TCR libraries was isolated from peripheral blood mononuclear cells. These data originate in a study of identical twins (dated by TCRdb to about 2016). General notes on the study: To test whether fetal clonotypes persist, this study deep-sequenced TCR alpha and beta repertoires from monozygotic twins, from unrelated adults of various ages, and from cord blood. To rule out contamination, replicate twin experiments were performed at different times with different library preparation protocols. What the authors observed across the whole study: A weaker excess of twin sharing was found in beta out-of-frame sequences because the signal-to-noise ratio was lowered by fewer shared sequences. Out-of-frame TCR alpha sequences shared between twins showed an excess of low generation-probability sequences compared with coincidental sharing between unrelated individuals. Because the same donors could not be followed over many years, conclusions were based on cross-sectional statistical analysis. Recombination models systematically underestimated out-of-frame TCR alpha sharing in monozygotic twins but agreed with sharing between unrelated individuals. Abundant cord blood beta clonotypes carried fewer insertions; young adult naive repertoires showed a weaker similar trend, while memory repertoires showed none. Zero-insertion analyses could be partly confounded by invariant T cells such as MAIT and iNKT, though diverse VJ usage argued against such confounding for most clonotypes.

Taken from cysteine to phenylalanine, the CDR3 has 16 residues. CDR3 DNA only is kept here, 48 bases in frame from base 1. Another study also made use of these data, one on yellow fever vaccine responses in identical twins. As the second paper documents: According to the authors, the vaccine-induced T cell response in identical twins seemed to be partly convergent and partly specific to each individual. In identical twins, the study followed T cell clones that responded to the vaccine with precision.

Material: PBMCs. This clonotype was obtained from a woman under 30 in good health. Recombination connected TRBV21-1 to TRBJ2-3; no DNA check was done on the table's D call, TRBD1. TRBV21-1 is an annotated pseudogene. This receptor carries the CDR3 CASSRRTGSGTDTQYF. The base sequence is TGTGCCAGCAGCAGACGGACAGGGTCGGGCACAGATACGCAGTATTTT.